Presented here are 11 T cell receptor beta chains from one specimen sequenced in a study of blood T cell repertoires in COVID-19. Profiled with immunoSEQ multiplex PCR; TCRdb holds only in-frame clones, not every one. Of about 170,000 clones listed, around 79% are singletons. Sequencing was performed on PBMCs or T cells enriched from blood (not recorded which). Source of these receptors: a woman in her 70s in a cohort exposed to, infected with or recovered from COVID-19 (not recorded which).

CDR3 nucleotides: TGTGCCAGCAGCCTGGGACTAGCGGGAGGGGCAGATACGCAGTATTTT. The encoded protein is CASSLGLAGGADTQYF. The V and J genes are TRBV3-1 (or the pseudogene TRBV3-2) and TRBJ2-3, with 16 bases lining up with TRBD2. The CDR3 consists of 16 residues. From germline, CDR1 is LGHDT and CDR2 YNNKEL (reference sequence). V shed 4 bases and J 4 bases; nucleotides not matched to a gene: 2.

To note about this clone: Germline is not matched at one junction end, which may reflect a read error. The CDR3 DNA is TGTGCCAGCAGCGCCTATTCCGGGACAGCGTCGACATACGCCTTC. Translated, it gives CASSAYSGTASTYAF. The gene calls are TRBV11-2 and TRBJ1-2; the match to TRBD1 covers 7 bases. From germline, CDR1 is SGHAT and CDR2 FQNNGV. The CDR3 covers 15 residues. The full variable domain, in which reference TRBV11-2 and TRBJ1-2 provide the parts outside the CDR3, is EAGVAQSPRYKIIEKRQSVAFWCNPISGHATLYWYQQILGQGPKLLIQFQNNGVVDDSQLPKDRFSAERLKGVDSTLKIQPAKLEDSAVYLCASSAYSGTASTYAFGSGTRLTVV.

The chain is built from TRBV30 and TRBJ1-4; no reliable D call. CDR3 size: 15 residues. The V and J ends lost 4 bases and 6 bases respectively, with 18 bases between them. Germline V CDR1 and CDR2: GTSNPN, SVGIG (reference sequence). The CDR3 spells CAWIPPRVFDEKLFF. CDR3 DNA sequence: TGTGCCTGGATCCCCCCGAGGGTATTCGATGAAAAACTGTTTTTT.

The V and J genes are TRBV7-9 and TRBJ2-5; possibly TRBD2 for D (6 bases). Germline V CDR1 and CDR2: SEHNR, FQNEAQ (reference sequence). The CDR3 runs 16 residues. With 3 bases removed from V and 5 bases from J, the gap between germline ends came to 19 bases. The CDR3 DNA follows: TGTGCCAGCAGCTTTTTGGCGGGGATAGCCTCGGAGACCCAGTACTTC. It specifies CASSFLAGIASETQYF.

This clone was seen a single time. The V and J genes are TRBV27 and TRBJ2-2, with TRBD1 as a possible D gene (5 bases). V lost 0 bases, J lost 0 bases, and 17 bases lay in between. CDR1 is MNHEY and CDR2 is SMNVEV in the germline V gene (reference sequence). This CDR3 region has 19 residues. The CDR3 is CASSLSKGLLPTNTGELFF. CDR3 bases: TGTGCCAGCAGTTTATCGAAGGGGTTACTCCCGACGAACACCGGGGAGCTGTTTTTT.

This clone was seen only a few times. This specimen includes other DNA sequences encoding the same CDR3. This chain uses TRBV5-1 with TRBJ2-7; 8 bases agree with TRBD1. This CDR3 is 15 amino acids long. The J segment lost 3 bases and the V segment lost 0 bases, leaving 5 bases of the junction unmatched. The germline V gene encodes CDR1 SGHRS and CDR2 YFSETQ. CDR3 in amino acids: CASSLGTGGSYEQYF. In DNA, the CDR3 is TGCGCCAGCAGCTTGGGTACAGGGGGTAGCTACGAGCAGTACTTC. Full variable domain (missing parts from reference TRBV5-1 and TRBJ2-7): KAGVTQTPRYLIKTRGQQVTLSCSPISGHRSVSWYQQTPGQGLQFLFEYFSETQRNKGNFPGRFSGRQFSNSRSEMNVSTLELGDSALYLCASSLGTGGSYEQYFGPGTRLTVT.

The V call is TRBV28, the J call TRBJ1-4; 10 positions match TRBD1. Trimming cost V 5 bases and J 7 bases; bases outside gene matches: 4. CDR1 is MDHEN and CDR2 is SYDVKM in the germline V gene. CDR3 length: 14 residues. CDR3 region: CASSTGTGVEKLFF. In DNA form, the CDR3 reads TGTGCCAGCAGTACCGGGACAGGGGTTGAAAAACTGTTTTTT.

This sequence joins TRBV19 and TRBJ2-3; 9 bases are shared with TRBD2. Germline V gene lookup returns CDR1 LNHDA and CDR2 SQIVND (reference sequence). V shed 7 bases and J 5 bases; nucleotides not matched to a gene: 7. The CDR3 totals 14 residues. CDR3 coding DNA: TGTGCCAGTACTCCTAGCGGGATGGGAGATACGCAGTATTTT. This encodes CASTPSGMGDTQYF.

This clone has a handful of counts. CDR3 region: CASSLEEIDSGNTIYF. Written as DNA, the CDR3 is TGCGCCAGCAGCTTGGAGGAGATTGACTCTGGAAACACCATATATTTT. The V call is TRBV5-1, the J call TRBJ1-3; D uncertain. Per the germline V gene, CDR1 is SGHRS and CDR2 is YFSETQ. The CDR3 runs 16 residues. V lost 0 bases, J lost 0 bases, and 10 bases lay in between. The full variable domain, with the rest looked up from reference TRBV5-1 and TRBJ1-3, is KAGVTQTPRYLIKTRGQQVTLSCSPISGHRSVSWYQQTPGQGLQFLFEYFSETQRNKGNFPGRFSGRQFSNSRSEMNVSTLELGDSALYLCASSLEEIDSGNTIYFGEGSWLTVV.

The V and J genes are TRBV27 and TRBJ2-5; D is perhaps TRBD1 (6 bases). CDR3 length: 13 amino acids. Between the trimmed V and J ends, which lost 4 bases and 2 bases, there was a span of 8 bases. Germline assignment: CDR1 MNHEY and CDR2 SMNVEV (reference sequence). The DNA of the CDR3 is TGTGCCAGCAGTTCCGGACAGCAAGAGACCCAGTACTTC. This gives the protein CASSSGQQETQYF.

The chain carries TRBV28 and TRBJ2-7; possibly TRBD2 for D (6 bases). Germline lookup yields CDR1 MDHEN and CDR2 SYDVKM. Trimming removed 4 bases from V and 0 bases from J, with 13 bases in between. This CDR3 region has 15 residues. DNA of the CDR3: TGTGCCAGCAGTTCCCCCGGCGGGAACTCCTACGAGCAGTACTTC. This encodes CASSSPGGNSYEQYF. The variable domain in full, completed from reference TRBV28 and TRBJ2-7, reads DVKVTQSSRYLVKRTGEKVFLECVQDMDHENMFWYRQDPGLGLRLIYFSYDVKMKEKGDIPEGYSVSREKKERFSLILESASTNQTSMYLCASSSPGGNSYEQYFGPGTRLTVT.